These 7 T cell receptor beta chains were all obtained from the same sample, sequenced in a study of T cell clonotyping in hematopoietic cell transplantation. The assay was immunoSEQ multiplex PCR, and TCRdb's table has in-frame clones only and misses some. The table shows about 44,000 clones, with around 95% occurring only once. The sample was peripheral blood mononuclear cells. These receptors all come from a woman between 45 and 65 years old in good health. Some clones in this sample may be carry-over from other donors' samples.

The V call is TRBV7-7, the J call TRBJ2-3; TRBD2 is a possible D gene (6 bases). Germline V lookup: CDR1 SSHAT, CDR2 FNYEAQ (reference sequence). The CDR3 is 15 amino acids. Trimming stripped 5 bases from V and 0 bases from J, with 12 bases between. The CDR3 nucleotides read TGTGCCAGCAGCCGGTCCGGGGGAAGCACAGATACGCAGTATTTT. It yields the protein CASSRSGGSTDTQYF.

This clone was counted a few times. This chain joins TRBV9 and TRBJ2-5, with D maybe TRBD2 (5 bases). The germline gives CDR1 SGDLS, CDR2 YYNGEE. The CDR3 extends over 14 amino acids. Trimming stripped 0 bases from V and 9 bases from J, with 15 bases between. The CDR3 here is CASSVESGWRPQYF. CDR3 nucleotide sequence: TGTGCCAGCAGCGTAGAGAGTGGGTGGAGGCCCCAGTACTTC.

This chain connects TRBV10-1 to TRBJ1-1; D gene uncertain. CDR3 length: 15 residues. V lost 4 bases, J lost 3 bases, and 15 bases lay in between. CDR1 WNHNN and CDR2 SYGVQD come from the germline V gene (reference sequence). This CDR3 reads CASSVCTLRDTEAFF. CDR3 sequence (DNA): TGCGCCAGCAGTGTATGTACGCTGAGAGACACTGAAGCTTTCTTT.

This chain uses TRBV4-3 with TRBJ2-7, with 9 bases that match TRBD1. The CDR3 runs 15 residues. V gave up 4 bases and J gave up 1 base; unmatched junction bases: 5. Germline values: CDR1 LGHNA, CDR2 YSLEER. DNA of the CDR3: TGCGCCAGCAGCCGTGGGACAGGGTCATCCTACGAGCAGTACTTC. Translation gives CASSRGTGSSYEQYF.

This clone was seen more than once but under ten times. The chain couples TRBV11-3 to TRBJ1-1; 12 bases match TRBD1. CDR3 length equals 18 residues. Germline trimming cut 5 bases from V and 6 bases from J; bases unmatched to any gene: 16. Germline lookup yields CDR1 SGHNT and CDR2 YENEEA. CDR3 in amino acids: CASSDYSIPGQGASEAFF. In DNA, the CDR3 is TGTGCCAGCAGCGATTACTCCATTCCGGGACAGGGGGCCTCTGAAGCTTTCTTT.

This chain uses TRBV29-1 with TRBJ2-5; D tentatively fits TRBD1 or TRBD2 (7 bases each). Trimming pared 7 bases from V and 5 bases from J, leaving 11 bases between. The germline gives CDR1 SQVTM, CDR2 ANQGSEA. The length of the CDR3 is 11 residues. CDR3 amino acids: CSGRGGETQYF. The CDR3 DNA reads TGCAGCGGCAGGGGGGGGGAGACCCAGTACTTC.

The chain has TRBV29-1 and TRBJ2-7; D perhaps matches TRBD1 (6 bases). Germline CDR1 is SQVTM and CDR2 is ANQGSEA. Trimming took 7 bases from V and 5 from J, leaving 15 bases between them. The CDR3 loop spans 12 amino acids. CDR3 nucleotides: TGCAGCGGGAGTGATTACAGGGACGAGCAGTACTTC. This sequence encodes CSGSDYRDEQYF.